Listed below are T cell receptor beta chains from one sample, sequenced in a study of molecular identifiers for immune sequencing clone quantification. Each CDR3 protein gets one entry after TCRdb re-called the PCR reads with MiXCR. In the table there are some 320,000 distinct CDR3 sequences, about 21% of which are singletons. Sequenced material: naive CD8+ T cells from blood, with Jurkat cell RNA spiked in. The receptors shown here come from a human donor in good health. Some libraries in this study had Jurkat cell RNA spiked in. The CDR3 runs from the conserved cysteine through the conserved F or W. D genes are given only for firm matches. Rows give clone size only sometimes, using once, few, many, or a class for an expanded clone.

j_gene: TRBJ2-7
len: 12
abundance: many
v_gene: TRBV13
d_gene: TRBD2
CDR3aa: CASVQGAGHQYF
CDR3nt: TGTGCCAGCGTGCAAGGAGCGGGGCATCAGTACTTC

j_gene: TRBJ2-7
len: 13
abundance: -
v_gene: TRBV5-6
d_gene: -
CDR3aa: CASSLAYSYEQYF
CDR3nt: TGTGCCAGCAGCTTGGCCTACAGCTACGAGCAGTACTTC

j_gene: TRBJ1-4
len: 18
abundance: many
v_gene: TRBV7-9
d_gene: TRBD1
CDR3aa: CASSLGPGQGGLYEKLFF
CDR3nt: TGTGCCAGCAGCTTAGGCCCGGGACAGGGTGGATTATACGAAAAACTGTTTTTT

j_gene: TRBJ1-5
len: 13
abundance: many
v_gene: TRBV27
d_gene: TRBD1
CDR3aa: CASGAGGGQPQHF
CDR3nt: TGTGCCAGCGGGGCAGGGGGCGGTCAGCCCCAGCATTTT

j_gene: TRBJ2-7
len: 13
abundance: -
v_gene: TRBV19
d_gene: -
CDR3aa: CASSSGVPYEQYF
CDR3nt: TGTGCCAGTAGTTCGGGAGTACCCTACGAGCAGTACTTC

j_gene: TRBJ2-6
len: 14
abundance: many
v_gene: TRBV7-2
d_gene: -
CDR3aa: CASQIFSGANVLTF
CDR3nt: TGTGCCAGCCAAATATTCAGTGGGGCCAACGTCCTGACTTTC

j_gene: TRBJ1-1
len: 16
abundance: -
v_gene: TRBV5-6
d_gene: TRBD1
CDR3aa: CASTLDREEVNTEAFF
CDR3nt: TGTGCCAGCACCTTGGACAGGGAAGAGGTGAACACTGAAGCTTTCTTT

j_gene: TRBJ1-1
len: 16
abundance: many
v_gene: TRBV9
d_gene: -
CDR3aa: CASSVGAGELNTEAFF
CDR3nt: TGTGCCAGCAGCGTAGGGGCGGGGGAACTGAACACTGAAGCTTTCTTT

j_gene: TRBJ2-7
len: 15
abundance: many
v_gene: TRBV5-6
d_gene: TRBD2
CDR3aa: CASSGGLTSFQEQYF
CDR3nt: TGTGCCAGCAGCGGGGGACTAACCTCTTTTCAGGAGCAGTACTTC

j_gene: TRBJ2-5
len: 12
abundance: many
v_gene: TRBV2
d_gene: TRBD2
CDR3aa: CAGKSGIETQYF
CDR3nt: TGTGCCGGCAAGAGCGGGATTGAGACCCAGTACTTC

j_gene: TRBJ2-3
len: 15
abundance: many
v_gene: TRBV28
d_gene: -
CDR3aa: CASSSISSRPDTQYF
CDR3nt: TGTGCCAGCAGTTCCATTTCTAGCCGCCCAGATACGCAGTATTTT

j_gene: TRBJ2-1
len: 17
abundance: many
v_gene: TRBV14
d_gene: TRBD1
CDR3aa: CASSQLMTGGASHEQFF
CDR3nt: TGTGCCAGCAGCCAATTAATGACAGGGGGCGCTTCCCATGAGCAGTTCTTC

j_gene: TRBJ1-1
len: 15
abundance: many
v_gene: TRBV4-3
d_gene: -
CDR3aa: CASSQLSTLNTEAFF
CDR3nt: TGCGCCAGCAGCCAACTGAGCACCTTGAACACTGAAGCTTTCTTT

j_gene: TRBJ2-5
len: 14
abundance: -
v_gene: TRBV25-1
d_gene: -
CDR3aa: CASSETAQGLTQYF
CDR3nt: TGTGCCAGCAGTGAAACGGCCCAGGGTTTGACCCAGTACTTC

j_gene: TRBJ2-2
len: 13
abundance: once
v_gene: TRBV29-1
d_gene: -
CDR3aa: CSAEGTDTGELFF
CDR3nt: TGCAGCGCCGAAGGGACGGACACCGGGGAGCTGTTTTTT

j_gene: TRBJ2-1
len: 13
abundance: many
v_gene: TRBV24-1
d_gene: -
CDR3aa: CATGAGHYNEQFF
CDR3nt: TGTGCCACCGGAGCGGGTCACTACAATGAGCAGTTCTTC

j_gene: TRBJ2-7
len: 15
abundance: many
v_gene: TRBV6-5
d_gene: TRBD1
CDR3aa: CASSYGPGGSYEQYF
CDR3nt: TGTGCCAGCAGTTACGGGCCAGGGGGCTCCTACGAGCAGTACTTC

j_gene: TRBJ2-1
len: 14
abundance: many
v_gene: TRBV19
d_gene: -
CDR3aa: CASSMSGNQNEQFF
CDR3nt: TGTGCCAGTAGCATGAGTGGGAATCAGAATGAGCAGTTCTTC

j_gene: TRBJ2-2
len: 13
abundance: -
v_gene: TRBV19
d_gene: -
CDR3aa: CASTKGLNGELFF
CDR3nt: TGTGCCAGTACGAAGGGGTTGAACGGGGAGCTGTTTTTT

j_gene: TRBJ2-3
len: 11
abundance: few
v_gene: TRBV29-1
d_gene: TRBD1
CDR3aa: CSVGTGGWEYF
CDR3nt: TGCAGCGTTGGGACAGGGGGATGGGAGTATTTT

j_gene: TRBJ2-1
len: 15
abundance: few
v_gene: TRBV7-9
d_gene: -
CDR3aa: CASSYIAAHYNEQFF
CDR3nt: TGTGCCAGCAGCTACATAGCGGCGCATTACAATGAGCAGTTCTTC

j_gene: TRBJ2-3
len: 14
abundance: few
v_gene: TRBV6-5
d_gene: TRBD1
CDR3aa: CASTDRASTDTQYF
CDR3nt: TGTGCCAGCACTGACAGGGCTAGCACAGATACGCAGTATTTT

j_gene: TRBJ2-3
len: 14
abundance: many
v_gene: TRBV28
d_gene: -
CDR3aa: CASSLRGLTDTQYF
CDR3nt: TGTGCCAGCAGTTTAAGAGGCCTCACAGATACGCAGTATTTT

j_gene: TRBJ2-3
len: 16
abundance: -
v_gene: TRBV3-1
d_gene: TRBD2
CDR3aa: CASSQALAPSTDTQYF
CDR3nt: TGTGCCAGCAGCCAAGCACTAGCGCCTAGCACAGATACGCAGTATTTT

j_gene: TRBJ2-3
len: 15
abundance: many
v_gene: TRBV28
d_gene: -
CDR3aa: CASSLTRDITDTQYF
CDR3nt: TGTGCCAGCAGTTTAACACGGGACATCACAGATACGCAGTATTTT

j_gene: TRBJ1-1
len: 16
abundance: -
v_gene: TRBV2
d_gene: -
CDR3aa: CASILRWGGSDTEASF
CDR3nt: TGTGCCAGCATCTTACGCTGGGGAGGGTCGGACACTGAAGCTTCCTTT

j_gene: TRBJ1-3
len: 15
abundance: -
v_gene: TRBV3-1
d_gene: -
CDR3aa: CASSPSGGHGNTIYF
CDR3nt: TGTGCCAGCAGCCCCTCAGGAGGGCACGGAAACACCATATATTTT

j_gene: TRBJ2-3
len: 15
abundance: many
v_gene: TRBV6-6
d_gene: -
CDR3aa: CASSYSPRGADTQYF
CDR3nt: TGTGCCAGCAGTTACTCCCCGAGGGGAGCAGATACGCAGTATTTT

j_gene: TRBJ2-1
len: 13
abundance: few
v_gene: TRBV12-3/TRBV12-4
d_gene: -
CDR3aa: CASSNSRVHEQFF
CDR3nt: TGTGCCAGCAGTAACTCTAGGGTGCATGAGCAGTTCTTC

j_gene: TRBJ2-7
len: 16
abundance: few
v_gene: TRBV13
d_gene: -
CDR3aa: CASSLKVGHLSYEQYF
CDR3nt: TGTGCCAGCAGCTTAAAAGTGGGACACCTAAGCTACGAGCAGTACTTC

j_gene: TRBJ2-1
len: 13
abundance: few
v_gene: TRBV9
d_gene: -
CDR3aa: CASSSASYNEQFF
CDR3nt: TGTGCCAGCAGCTCCGCCTCCTACAATGAGCAGTTCTTC

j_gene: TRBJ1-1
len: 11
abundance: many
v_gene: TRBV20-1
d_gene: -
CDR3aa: CSARGRTEAFF
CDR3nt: TGCAGTGCTAGAGGGCGCACTGAAGCTTTCTTT

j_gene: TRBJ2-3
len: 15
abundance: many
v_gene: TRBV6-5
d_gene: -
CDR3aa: CASSSGATMTDTQYF
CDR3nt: TGTGCCAGCAGTTCAGGGGCAACCATGACAGATACGCAGTATTTT

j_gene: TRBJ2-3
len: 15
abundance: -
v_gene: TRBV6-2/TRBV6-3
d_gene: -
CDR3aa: CASGWGVNFADTQYF
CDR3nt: TGTGCCAGCGGCTGGGGAGTGAATTTCGCAGATACGCAGTATTTT

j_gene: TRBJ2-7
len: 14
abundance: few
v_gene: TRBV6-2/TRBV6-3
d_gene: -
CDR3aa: CANHGVLAAYEQYF
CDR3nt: TGTGCCAACCACGGGGTGTTGGCTGCCTACGAGCAGTACTTC

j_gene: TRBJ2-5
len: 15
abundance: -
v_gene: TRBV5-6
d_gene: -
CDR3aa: CASSLYSSLPETQCF
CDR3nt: TGTGCCAGCAGCTTGTATTCAAGTCTTCCCGAGACCCAGTGCTTC

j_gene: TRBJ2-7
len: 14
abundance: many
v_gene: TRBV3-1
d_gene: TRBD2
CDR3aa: CASSQDLRGIEQYF
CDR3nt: TGTGCCAGCAGCCAAGATCTGCGGGGGATAGAGCAGTACTTC

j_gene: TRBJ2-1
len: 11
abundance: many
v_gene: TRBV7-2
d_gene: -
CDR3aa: CASALGREQFF
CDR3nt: TGTGCCAGCGCACTAGGGCGTGAGCAGTTCTTC

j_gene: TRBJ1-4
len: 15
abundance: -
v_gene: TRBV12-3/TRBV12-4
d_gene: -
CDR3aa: CASSYDRATNEKLFF
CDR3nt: TGTGCCAGCAGTTACGACAGAGCAACTAATGAAAAACTGTTTTTT

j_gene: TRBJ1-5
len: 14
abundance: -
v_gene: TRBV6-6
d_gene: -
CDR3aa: CASTGSPSNQPQHF
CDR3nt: TGTGCCAGCACCGGTAGCCCAAGTAATCAGCCCCAGCATTTT

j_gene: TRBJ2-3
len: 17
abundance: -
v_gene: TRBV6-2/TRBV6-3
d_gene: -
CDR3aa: CASSYLVRGLSTDTQYF
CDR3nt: TGTGCCAGCAGTTACTTGGTTCGGGGGCTTAGCACAGATACGCAGTATTTT

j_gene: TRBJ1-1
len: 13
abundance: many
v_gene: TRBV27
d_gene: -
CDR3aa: CASSRTDNTEAFF
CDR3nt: TGTGCCAGCAGCCGGACAGACAACACTGAAGCTTTCTTT

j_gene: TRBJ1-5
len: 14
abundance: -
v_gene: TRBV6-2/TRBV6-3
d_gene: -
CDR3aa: CASTKGGDYEPQHF
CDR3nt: TGTGCCAGCACAAAAGGCGGGGATTACGAGCCCCAGCATTTT

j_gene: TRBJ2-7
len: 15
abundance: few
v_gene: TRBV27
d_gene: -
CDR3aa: CASSLALGVSDEQYF
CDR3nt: TGTGCCAGCAGTTTGGCGTTGGGGGTTTCCGACGAGCAGTACTTC

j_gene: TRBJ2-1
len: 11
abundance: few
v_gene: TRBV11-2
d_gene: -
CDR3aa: CATRGYNEQFF
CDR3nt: TGTGCCACAAGGGGATACAATGAGCAGTTCTTC